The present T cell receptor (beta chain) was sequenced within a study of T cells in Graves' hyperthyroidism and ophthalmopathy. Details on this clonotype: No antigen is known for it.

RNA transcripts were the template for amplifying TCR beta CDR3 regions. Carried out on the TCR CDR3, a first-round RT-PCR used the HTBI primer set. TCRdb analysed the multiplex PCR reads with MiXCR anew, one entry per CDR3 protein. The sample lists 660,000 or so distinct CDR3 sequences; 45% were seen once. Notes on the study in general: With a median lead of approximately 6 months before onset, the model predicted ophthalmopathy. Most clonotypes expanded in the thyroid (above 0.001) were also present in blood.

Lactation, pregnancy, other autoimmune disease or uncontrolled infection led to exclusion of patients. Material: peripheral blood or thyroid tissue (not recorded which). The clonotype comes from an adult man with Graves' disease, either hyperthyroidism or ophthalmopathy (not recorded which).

This chain's CDR3 is CASSFTTENTEAFF. In DNA, the CDR3 is TGTGCCAGCAGTTTCACTACTGAAAACACTGAAGCTTTCTTT. The rearrangement links TRBV7-9 to TRBJ1-1; D not certain. The germline V and J ends were trimmed by 6 bases and 2 bases, with 13 bases remaining between them. CDR3 size: 14 residues. Germline-derived CDR1 and CDR2 are SEHNR and FQNEAQ (reference sequence). Drawing the rest from reference TRBV7-9 and TRBJ1-1, the complete variable domain is DTGVSQNPRHKITKRGQNVTFRCDPISEHNRLYWYRQTLGQGPEFLTYFQNEAQLEKSRLLSDRFSAERPKGSFSTLEIQRTEQGDSAMYLCASSFTTENTEAFFGQGTRLTVV.